This paragraph covers one TCR beta chain sequence. The V and J ends lost 7 bases and 10 bases, in that order; junction bases with no gene match: 7. Per germline, CDR1 SNHLY and CDR2 FYNNEI. The CDR3 extends over 14 amino acids. This record belongs to a study of T cell changes during pregnancy in multiple sclerosis. The protocol was immunoSEQ multiplex PCR, while the TCRdb copy is restricted to in-frame clones and leaves out a portion. The sample lists 50,000 to 65,000 clones, approximately 90% seen once, with more than 1.5% in the top ten. The sequence was collected from a female donor with multiple sclerosis, enrolled in a pregnancy study. This chain links TRBV2 with TRBJ1-6; TRBD1 agrees at 10 bases. Sequenced here: peripheral blood, sampled after pregnancy. CDR3: CASTTGGRGSPLHF. CDR3 coding DNA: TGTGCCAGCACGACAGGGGGCCGGGGATCACCCCTCCACTTT.